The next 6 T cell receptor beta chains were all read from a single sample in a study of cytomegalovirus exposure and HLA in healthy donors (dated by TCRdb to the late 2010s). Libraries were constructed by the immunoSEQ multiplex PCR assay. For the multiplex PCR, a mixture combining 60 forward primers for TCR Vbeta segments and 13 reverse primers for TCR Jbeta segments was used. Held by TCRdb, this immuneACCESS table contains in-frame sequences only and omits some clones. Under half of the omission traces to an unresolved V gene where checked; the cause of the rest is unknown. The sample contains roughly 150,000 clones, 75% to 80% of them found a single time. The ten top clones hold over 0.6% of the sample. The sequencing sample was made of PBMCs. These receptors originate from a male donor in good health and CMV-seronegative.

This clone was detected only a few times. The CDR3 DNA reads TGTGCCAGCACCCCCCAGCGGGGGGCCGCCGGGGAGCTGTTTTTT. Translation gives CASTPQRGAAGELFF. The rearrangement links TRBV27 to TRBJ2-2, with 9 nucleotides matching TRBD2. CDR1 MNHEY and CDR2 SMNVEV come from the germline V gene (reference sequence). V was clipped by 7 bases and J by 6 bases; unmatched bases: 9. This CDR3 comprises 15 residues.

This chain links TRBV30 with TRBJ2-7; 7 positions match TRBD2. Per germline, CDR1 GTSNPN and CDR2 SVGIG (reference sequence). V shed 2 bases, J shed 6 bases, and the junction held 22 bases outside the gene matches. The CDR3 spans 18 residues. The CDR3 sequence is CAWSLLASGSLPVCEQYF. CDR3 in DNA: TGTGCCTGGAGTCTACTGGCTAGCGGCTCCCTCCCGGTCTGCGAGCAGTACTTC. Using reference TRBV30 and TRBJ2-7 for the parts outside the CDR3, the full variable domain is SQTIHQWPATLVQPVGSPLSLECTVEGTSNPNLYWYRQAAGRGLQLLFYSVGIGQISSEVPQNLSASRPQDRQFILSSKKLLLSDSGFYLCAWSLLASGSLPVCEQYFGPGTRLTVT.

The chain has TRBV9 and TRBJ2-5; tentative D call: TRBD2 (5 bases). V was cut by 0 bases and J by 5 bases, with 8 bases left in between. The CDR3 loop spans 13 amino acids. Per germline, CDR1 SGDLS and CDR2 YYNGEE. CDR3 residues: CASSVGGLETQYF. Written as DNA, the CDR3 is TGTGCCAGCAGCGTAGGAGGGCTTGAGACCCAGTACTTC.

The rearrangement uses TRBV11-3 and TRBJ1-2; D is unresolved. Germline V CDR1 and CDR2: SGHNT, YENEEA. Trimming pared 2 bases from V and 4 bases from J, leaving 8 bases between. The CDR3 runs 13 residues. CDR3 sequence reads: CASSLSAGYGYTF. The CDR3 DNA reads TGTGCCAGCAGCTTAAGTGCAGGCTATGGCTACACCTTC.

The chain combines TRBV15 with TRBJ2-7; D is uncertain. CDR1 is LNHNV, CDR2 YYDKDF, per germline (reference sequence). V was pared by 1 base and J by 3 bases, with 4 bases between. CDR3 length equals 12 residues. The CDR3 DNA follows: TGTGCCACCAGCAGAGGCAGCTACGAGCAGTACTTC. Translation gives CATSRGSYEQYF.

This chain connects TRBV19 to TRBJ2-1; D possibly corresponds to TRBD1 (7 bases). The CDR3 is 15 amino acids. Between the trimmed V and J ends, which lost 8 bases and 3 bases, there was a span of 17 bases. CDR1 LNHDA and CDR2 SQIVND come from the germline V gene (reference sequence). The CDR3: CASGHWGDSYNEQFF. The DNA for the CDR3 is TGTGCCAGTGGACACTGGGGGGACAGCTACAATGAGCAGTTCTTC.